The present TCR beta chain was sequenced within a study of blood T cell repertoires in COVID-19. Study overall: Acute and convalescent COVID-19 samples came from the United States, Italy and Spain. The cDNA or gDNA used as material had been derived from T cells, B-cell-depleted T cells, or PBMCs.

Study processing details: Estimates of nucleated cell counts were drawn from the amplification of reference gene primers. The method was immunoSEQ multiplex PCR; TCRdb's version includes in-frame clones alone and lacks a portion of them. V and J calls plus clone size are reproduced from that table; the DNA served to infer D and trimming. The sample lists 120,000 or so clones; about four fifths were seen once. CDR3 length: 14 residues. Germline trimming cut 5 bases from V and 8 bases from J; bases unmatched to any gene: 11. Germline CDR1 is SGHTA and CDR2 is FQGNSA. This sequence was found in a woman between 55 and 75 years old with acute or convalescent COVID-19. The specimen sequenced was peripheral blood. The gene calls are TRBV7-2 and TRBJ1-2, with 7 positions matching TRBD1. The CDR3 bases are TGTGCCAGCAGCGCCGACAGGGACTCACAGGGCTACACCTTC. This sequence encodes CASSADRDSQGYTF.